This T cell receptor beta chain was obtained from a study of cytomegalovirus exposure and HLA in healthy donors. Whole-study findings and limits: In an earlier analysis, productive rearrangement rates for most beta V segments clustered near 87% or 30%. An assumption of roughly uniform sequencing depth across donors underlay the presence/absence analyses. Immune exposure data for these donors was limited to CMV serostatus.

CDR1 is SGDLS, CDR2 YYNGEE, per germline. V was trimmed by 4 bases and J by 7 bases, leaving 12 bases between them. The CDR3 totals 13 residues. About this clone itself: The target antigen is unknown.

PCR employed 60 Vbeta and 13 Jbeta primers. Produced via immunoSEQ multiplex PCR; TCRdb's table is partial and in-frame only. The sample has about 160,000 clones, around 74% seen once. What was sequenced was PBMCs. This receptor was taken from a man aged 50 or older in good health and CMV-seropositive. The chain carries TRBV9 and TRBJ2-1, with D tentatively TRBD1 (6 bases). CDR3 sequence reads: CASSPHRVNEQFF. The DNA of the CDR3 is TGTGCCAGCAGCCCTCACAGGGTAAATGAGCAGTTCTTC.